Presented here are 3 T cell receptor beta chains from one specimen sequenced in a study of T cells in Graves' hyperthyroidism and ophthalmopathy. Amplified regions were TCR beta CDR3 sequences from RNA transcripts. Initially, a first-round RT-PCR of the TCR CDR3 employed the HTBI primer set. From the multiplex PCR reads, TCRdb called clonotypes with MiXCR, one entry per CDR3 protein. The table shows approximately 590,000 distinct CDR3 sequences, with about a sixth occurring only once. The source material was blood. Receptors originate from a woman in her 30s with Graves' hyperthyroidism.

This clonotype was counted ten times or more. The chain uses TRBV20-1 and TRBJ2-1, with D unclear. Germline lookup yields CDR1 DFQATT and CDR2 SNEGSKA (reference sequence). This CDR3 has 11 amino acids. Trimming took off 3 bases at V and 4 bases at J, with 4 bases between the two ends. The CDR3 loop reads CSARGYNEQFF. In DNA form, the CDR3 reads TGCAGTGCTAGGGGGTACAATGAGCAGTTCTTC.

This clonotype has just a few counts. The CDR3 spells CASSTPGLAGGPEREQYF. Written as DNA, the CDR3 is TGTGCCAGCAGTACGCCAGGACTAGCGGGAGGGCCTGAACGCGAGCAGTACTTC. V usage is TRBV6-1 and J usage is TRBJ2-7; 15 nucleotides agree with TRBD2. Per germline, CDR1 MNHNS and CDR2 SASEGT. The CDR3 consists of 18 residues. Losses at the gene ends were 5 bases for V and 6 bases for J; bases not matched to a gene: 14.

This chain links TRBV6-2 or TRBV6-3 with TRBJ2-1; 13 bases fit TRBD2. The ends lost 6 bases at V and 2 bases at J; junction bases unmatched: 10. The V gene's germline CDR1 is MNHEY and CDR2 SVGEGT. This CDR3 contains 18 residues. The CDR3: CASRSWGLAGPPYNEQFF. CDR3 sequence (DNA): TGTGCCAGCAGGTCCTGGGGACTAGCGGGACCCCCCTACAATGAGCAGTTCTTC.